This T cell receptor (beta chain) was found in a study of cytomegalovirus exposure and HLA in healthy donors. Study in general: A later analysis reported the 120 or so validation repertoires used the same platform as the roughly 700 first-cohort repertoires.

The germline V gene encodes CDR1 SQVTM and CDR2 ANQGSEA. V dropped 5 bases and J dropped 0 bases, with 12 bases sitting between them. The CDR3 consists of 14 residues. Data came from immunoSEQ multiplex PCR; TCRdb stores just in-frame clones and leaves some out. Of 70,000 or so clones in the sample, 94% were seen once. The sequencing sample was made of PBMCs. The chain joins TRBV29-1 to TRBJ2-3; TRBD1 might be the D (5 bases). The receptor's source is a woman younger than 30 in good health and CMV-seropositive. The CDR3 spells CSVFLRQSTDTQYF. CDR3 coding DNA: TGCAGCGTTTTCCTGAGACAGAGCACAGATACGCAGTATTTT.